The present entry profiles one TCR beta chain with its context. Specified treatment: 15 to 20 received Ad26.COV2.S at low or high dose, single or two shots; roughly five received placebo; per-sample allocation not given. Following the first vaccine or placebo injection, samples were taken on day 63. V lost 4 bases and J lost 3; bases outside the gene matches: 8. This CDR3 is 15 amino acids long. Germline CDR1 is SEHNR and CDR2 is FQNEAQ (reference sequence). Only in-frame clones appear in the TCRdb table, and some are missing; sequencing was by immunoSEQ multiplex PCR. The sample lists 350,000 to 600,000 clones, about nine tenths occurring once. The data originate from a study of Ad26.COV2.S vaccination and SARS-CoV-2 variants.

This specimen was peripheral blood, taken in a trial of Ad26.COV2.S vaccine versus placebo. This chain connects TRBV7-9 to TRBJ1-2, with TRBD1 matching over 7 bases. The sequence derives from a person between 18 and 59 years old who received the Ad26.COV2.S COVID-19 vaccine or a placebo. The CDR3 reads CASSSHRGYDYGYTF. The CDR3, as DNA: TGTGCCAGCAGCTCACACAGGGGTTATGACTATGGCTACACCTTC.